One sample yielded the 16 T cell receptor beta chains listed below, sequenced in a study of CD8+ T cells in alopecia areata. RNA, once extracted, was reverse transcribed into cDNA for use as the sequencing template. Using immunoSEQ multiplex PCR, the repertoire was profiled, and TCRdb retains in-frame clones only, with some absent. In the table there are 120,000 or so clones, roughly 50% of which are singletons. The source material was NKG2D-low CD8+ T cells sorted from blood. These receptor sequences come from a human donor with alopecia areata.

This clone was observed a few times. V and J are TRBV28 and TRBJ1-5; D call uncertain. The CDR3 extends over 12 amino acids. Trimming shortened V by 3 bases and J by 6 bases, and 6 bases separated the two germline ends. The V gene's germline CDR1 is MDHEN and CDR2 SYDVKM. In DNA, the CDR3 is TGTGCCAGCAGTTTTGATAGTCAGCCCCAGCATTTT. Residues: CASSFDSQPQHF.

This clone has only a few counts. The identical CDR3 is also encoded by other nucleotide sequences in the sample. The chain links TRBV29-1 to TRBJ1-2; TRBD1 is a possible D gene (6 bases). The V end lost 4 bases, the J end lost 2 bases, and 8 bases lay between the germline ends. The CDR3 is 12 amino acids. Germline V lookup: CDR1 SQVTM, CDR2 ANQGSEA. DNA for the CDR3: TGCAGCGTTGGACAGGACAACTATGGCTACACCTTC. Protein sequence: CSVGQDNYGYTF.

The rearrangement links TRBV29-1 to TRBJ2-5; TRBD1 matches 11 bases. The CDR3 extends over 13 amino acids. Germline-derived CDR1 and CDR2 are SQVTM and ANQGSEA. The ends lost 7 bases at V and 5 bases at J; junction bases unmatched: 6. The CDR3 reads CSGGQGAGETQYF. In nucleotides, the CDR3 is TGCAGCGGCGGACAGGGGGCAGGGGAGACCCAGTACTTC. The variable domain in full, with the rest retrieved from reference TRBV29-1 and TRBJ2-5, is SAVISQKPSRDICQRGTSLTIQCQVDSQVTMMFWYRQQPGQSLTLIATANQGSEATYESGFVIDKFPISRPNLTFSTLTVSNMSPEDSSIYLCSGGQGAGETQYFGPGTRLLVL.

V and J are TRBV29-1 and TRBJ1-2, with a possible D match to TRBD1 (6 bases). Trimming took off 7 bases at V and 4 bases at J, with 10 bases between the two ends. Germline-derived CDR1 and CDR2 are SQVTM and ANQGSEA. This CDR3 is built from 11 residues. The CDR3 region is CSALDSYGYTF. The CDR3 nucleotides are TGCAGCGCTCTGGACAGCTATGGCTACACCTTC.

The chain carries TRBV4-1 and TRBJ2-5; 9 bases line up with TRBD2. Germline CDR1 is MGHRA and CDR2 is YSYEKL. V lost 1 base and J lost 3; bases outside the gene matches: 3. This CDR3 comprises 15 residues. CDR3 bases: TGCGCCAGCAGCCAAGTGACTAGCGGCGAAGAGACCCAGTACTTC. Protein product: CASSQVTSGEETQYF.

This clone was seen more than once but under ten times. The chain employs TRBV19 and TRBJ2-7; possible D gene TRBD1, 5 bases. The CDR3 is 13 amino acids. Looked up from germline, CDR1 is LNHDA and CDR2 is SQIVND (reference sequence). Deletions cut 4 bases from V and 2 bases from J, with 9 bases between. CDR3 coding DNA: TGTGCCAGTAGTACTGGACATACCTACGAGCAGTACTTC. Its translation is CASSTGHTYEQYF.

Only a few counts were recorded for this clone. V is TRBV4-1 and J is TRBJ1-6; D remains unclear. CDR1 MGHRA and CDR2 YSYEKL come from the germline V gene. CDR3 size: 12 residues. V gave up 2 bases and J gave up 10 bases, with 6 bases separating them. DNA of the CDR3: TGCGCCAGCAGCCAACGGAACTCACCCCTCCACTTT. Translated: CASSQRNSPLHF.

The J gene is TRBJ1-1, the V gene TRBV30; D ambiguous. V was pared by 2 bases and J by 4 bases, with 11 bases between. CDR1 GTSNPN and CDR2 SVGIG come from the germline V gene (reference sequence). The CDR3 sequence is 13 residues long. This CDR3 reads CAWSTSPGTEAFF. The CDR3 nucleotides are TGTGCCTGGAGTACGTCCCCGGGCACTGAAGCTTTCTTT.

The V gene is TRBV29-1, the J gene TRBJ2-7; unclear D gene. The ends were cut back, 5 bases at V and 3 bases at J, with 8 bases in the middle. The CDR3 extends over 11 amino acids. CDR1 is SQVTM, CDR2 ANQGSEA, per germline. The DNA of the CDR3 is TGCAGCGTTCCTGGGGACTACGAGCAGTACTTC. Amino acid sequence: CSVPGDYEQYF.

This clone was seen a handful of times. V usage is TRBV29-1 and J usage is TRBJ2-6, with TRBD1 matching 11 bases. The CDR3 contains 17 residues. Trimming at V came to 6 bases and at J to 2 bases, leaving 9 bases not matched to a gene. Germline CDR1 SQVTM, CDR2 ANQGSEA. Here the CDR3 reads CSVDGWDRGTGANVLTF. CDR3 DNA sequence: TGCAGCGTCGATGGCTGGGACAGGGGGACTGGGGCCAACGTCCTGACTTTC.

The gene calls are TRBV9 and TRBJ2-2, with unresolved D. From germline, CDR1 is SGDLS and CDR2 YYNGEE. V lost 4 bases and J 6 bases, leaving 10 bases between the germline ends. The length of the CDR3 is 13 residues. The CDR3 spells CASSPGGAGELFF. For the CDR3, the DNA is TGTGCCAGCAGCCCGGGTGGGGCCGGGGAGCTGTTTTTT.

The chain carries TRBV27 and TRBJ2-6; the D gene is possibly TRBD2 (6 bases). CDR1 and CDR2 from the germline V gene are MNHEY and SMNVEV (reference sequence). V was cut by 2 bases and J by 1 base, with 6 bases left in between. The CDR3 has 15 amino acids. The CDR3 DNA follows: TGTGCCAGCAGTTTAGGAGGGTCTGGGGCCAACGTCCTGACTTTC. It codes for CASSLGGSGANVLTF.

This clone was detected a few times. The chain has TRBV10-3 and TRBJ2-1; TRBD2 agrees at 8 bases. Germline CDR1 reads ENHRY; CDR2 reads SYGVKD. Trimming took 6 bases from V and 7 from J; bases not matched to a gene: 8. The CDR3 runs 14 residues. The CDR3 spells CAIREAGVRNEQFF. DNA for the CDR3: TGTGCCATCAGGGAAGCGGGAGTTCGGAATGAGCAGTTCTTC.

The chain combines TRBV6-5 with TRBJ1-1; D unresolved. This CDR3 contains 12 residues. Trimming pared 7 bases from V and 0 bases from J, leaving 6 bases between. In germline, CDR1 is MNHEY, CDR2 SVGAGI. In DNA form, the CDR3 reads TGTGCCAGCACCTCGGTGAACACTGAAGCTTTCTTT. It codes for CASTSVNTEAFF.

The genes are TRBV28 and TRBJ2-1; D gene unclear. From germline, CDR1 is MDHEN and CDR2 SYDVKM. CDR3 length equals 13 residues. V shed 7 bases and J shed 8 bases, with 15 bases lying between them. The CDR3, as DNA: TGTGCCAGCACCCCCCTTGTGGGCTATGAGCAGTTCTTC. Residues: CASTPLVGYEQFF. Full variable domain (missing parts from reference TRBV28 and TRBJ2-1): DVKVTQSSRYLVKRTGEKVFLECVQDMDHENMFWYRQDPGLGLRLIYFSYDVKMKEKGDIPEGYSVSREKKERFSLILESASTNQTSMYLCASTPLVGYEQFFGPGTRLTVL.

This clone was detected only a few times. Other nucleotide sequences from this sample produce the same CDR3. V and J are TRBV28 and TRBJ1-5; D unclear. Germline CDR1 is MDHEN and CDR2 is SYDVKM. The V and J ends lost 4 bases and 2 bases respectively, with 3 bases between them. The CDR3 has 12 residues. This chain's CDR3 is CASSSGNQPQHF. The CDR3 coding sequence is TGTGCCAGCAGTTCGGGCAATCAGCCCCAGCATTTT.